The next 19 T cell receptor beta chains were all read from a single sample in a study of blood T cell repertoires in COVID-19. TCRdb's table, derived via immunoSEQ multiplex PCR, lists solely in-frame clones and lacks some. The sample consists of some 200,000 clones, 84% of them appearing once. Sequencing was done on a sample of peripheral blood. All receptors come from a man under 40 with active or convalescent COVID-19.

The chain joins TRBV6-5 to TRBJ2-3, with D possibly being TRBD1 (5 bases). V was trimmed by 6 bases and J by 2 bases, leaving 15 bases between them. Germline-derived CDR1 and CDR2 are MNHEY and SVGAGI. This CDR3 contains 15 residues. CDR3 nucleotides: TGTGCCAGCAGAACAGGCGGCAGGGACACAGATACGCAGTATTTT. Translated: CASRTGGRDTDTQYF.

At least ten counts were recorded for this clone. This sequence joins TRBV24-1 and TRBJ2-1, with TRBD1 matching 8 bases. The CDR3 is made up of 14 amino acids. Germline lookup yields CDR1 KGHDR and CDR2 SFDVKD. J was trimmed by 9 bases and V by 3 bases; bases with no gene match: 6. The CDR3 coding sequence is TGTGCCACCAGTGATCGACAGGGGACGAGTGAGCAGTTCTTC. Encoded protein: CATSDRQGTSEQFF.

V usage is TRBV2 and J usage is TRBJ2-5; no clear D gene. Trimming left V 4 bases short and J 4 bases short, with 4 bases between. This CDR3 is built from 11 residues. Germline CDR1 is SNHLY and CDR2 is FYNNEI. The DNA of the CDR3 is TGTGCCAGCAGTGGACTAGAGACCCAGTACTTC. Encoded protein: CASSGLETQYF.

The rearrangement links TRBV15 to TRBJ2-1; a possible D gene is TRBD1 (6 bases). CDR1 LNHNV and CDR2 YYDKDF come from the germline V gene (reference sequence). Trimming left V 4 bases short and J 7 bases short, with 8 bases between. This CDR3 comprises 12 residues. This CDR3 reads CATSITGNEQFF. The CDR3 region has the DNA TGTGCCACCAGCATCACAGGGAATGAGCAGTTCTTC.

V is TRBV7-8 and J is TRBJ2-7, with TRBD2 matching over 9 bases. The germline V gene encodes CDR1 SGHVS and CDR2 FQNEAQ. The CDR3 totals 16 residues. J was trimmed by 5 bases and V by 0 bases; bases with no gene match: 8. The CDR3 DNA follows: TGTGCCAGCAGCTTAGCCCCAGCGGGAGGTATGAACGAGCAGTACTTC. Translating gives CASSLAPAGGMNEQYF.

The genes are TRBV10-1 and TRBJ2-1; D uncertain. Trimming took 2 bases from V and 6 from J, leaving 14 bases between them. The CDR3 runs to 15 residues. Looked up from germline, CDR1 is WNHNN and CDR2 is SYGVQD (reference sequence). CDR3 region: CASSEPSAGLNEQFF. The CDR3 nucleotides read TGCGCCAGCAGTGAGCCCTCCGCAGGTCTCAATGAGCAGTTCTTC.

The sample holds one count of this clone. The rearrangement joins TRBV2 to TRBJ2-5; 7 nucleotides align to TRBD1. This CDR3 region has 14 residues. Germline trimming cut 7 bases from V and 2 bases from J; bases unmatched to any gene: 7. Germline CDR1 reads SNHLY; CDR2 reads FYNNEI. The CDR3 DNA follows: TGTGCCAGCAAACTGGGACAGACTCAAGAGACCCAGTACTTC. Translation: CASKLGQTQETQYF.

The chain joins TRBV7-9 to TRBJ1-4; TRBD1 aligns across 7 bases. The germline CDR1 and CDR2 sequences are SEHNR and FQNEAQ (reference sequence). With 3 bases clipped from V and 6 bases from J, the junction kept 10 bases outside the gene matches. CDR3 size: 16 residues. This chain's CDR3 is CASSFRKGASDEKLFF. The CDR3 bases are TGTGCCAGCAGCTTCCGAAAGGGGGCGTCGGATGAAAAACTGTTTTTT.

V usage is TRBV15 and J usage is TRBJ1-4; 10 bases are a match to TRBD1. The V segment lost 1 base and the J segment 5 bases; nucleotides outside the gene matches: 10. This CDR3 region has 18 residues. Per germline, CDR1 LNHNV and CDR2 YYDKDF (reference sequence). In DNA, the CDR3 is TGTGCCACCAGCAGAGCCCCGACAGGGGGCGGGCGGAATGAAAAACTGTTTTTT. Amino acids: CATSRAPTGGGRNEKLFF.

The V gene is TRBV28, the J gene TRBJ1-5; TRBD1 matches 9 bases. Trimming at V came to 6 bases and at J to 5 bases, leaving 8 bases not matched to a gene. This CDR3 is 15 amino acids long. Looked up from germline, CDR1 is MDHEN and CDR2 is SYDVKM. CDR3 in amino acids: CASRGSTGGDQPQHF. CDR3 nucleotide sequence: TGTGCCAGCAGGGGGTCGACAGGGGGAGATCAGCCCCAGCATTTT.

This rearrangement joins TRBV7-8 to TRBJ1-4; tentative D call: TRBD1 (5 bases). Germline values: CDR1 SGHVS, CDR2 FQNEAQ. Trimming removed 5 bases from V and 4 bases from J, with 17 bases in between. The CDR3 is 16 residues long. The CDR3 nucleotides are TGTGCCAGCAGCCCACTATCCGGGGGGATTAATGAAAAACTGTTTTTT. Translated, it gives CASSPLSGGINEKLFF.

The V gene is TRBV2, the J gene TRBJ2-7; D may be TRBD1 (6 bases). V was pared by 6 bases and J by 2 bases, with 11 bases between. Per the germline V gene, CDR1 is SNHLY and CDR2 is FYNNEI. The CDR3 spans 13 residues. This CDR3 reads CASRIQGTYEQYV. CDR3 DNA sequence: TGTGCCAGCAGGATACAGGGTACCTACGAGCAGTACGTC.

The chain joins TRBV4-1 to TRBJ1-1; D perhaps matches TRBD1 (5 bases). The V end lost 2 bases, the J end lost 5 bases, and 18 bases lay between the germline ends. The germline V gene has CDR1 MGHRA and CDR2 YSYEKL. The CDR3 contains 16 residues. The CDR3 DNA follows: TGCGCCAGCAGCCAATCACCACGTGGGGCGGGGACTGAAGCTTTCTTT. Its protein product is CASSQSPRGAGTEAFF.

The rearrangement joins TRBV19 to TRBJ2-7; no reliable D call. The CDR3 sequence is 14 residues long. V gave up 5 bases and J gave up 0 bases, with 11 bases separating them. CDR1 is LNHDA, CDR2 SQIVND, per germline (reference sequence). In DNA, the CDR3 is TGTGCCAGTAGTGCGACGGGTAGCTCCTACGAGCAGTACTTC. Protein sequence: CASSATGSSYEQYF.

This rearrangement joins TRBV30 to TRBJ2-3; possibly TRBD2 for D (6 bases). CDR1 and CDR2 (germline): GTSNPN, SVGIG (reference sequence). There are 13 residues in the CDR3. V shed 7 bases and J shed 0 bases, with 11 bases lying between them. The CDR3 DNA is TGTGCCTTGTCTGGGGGGAGCACAGATACGCAGTATTTT. Protein sequence: CALSGGSTDTQYF.

V usage is TRBV5-1 and J usage is TRBJ2-2; D remains ambiguous. V was cut by 4 bases and J by 1 base, with 2 bases left in between. The V gene's germline CDR1 is SGHRS and CDR2 YFSETQ. This CDR3 has 12 amino acids. The CDR3 reads CASSRNTGELFF. The CDR3 coding sequence is TGCGCCAGCAGCCGGAACACCGGGGAGCTGTTTTTT. Supplemented by reference TRBV5-1 and TRBJ2-2, the full variable domain reads KAGVTQTPRYLIKTRGQQVTLSCSPISGHRSVSWYQQTPGQGLQFLFEYFSETQRNKGNFPGRFSGRQFSNSRSEMNVSTLELGDSALYLCASSRNTGELFFGEGSRLTVL.

The gene calls are TRBV9 and TRBJ2-3, with 9 positions matching TRBD2. Germline CDR1 is SGDLS and CDR2 is YYNGEE. The V segment lost 2 bases and the J segment 5 bases; nucleotides outside the gene matches: 15. The CDR3 runs to 18 residues. CDR3 in amino acids: CASSVDSSARGREDTQYF. CDR3 coding DNA: TGTGCCAGCAGCGTTGATTCGAGTGCGCGCGGGAGGGAAGATACGCAGTATTTT.

In regard to this clone: Within the sample, other DNA sequences also encode this same CDR3. This rearrangement joins TRBV24-1 to TRBJ2-4, with 12 bases identical to TRBD1. Per germline, CDR1 KGHDR and CDR2 SFDVKD. The CDR3 is 16 residues long. J was trimmed by 7 bases and V by 3 bases; bases with no gene match: 6. The CDR3 loop is CATSDGGQGAGNIQYF. The CDR3 DNA reads TGTGCCACCAGTGATGGGGGACAGGGGGCGGGGAACATTCAGTACTTC.

V and J are TRBV3-1 (or the pseudogene TRBV3-2) and TRBJ2-1; 9 nucleotides line up with TRBD2. V lost 0 bases, J lost 9 bases, and 9 bases stayed unmatched. CDR3 length: 16 residues. The germline V gene has CDR1 LGHDT and CDR2 YNNKEL (reference sequence). This chain's CDR3 is CASSQDTWTSVGEQFF. The CDR3 DNA reads as TGTGCCAGCAGCCAAGATACTTGGACTAGCGTCGGTGAGCAGTTCTTC.